This note documents a single T cell receptor beta chain sequence. Its antigen has not been determined. Within one base of it there is no much larger clone, and no base qualities were kept. This sample was included in a study of blood T cell repertoires in COVID-19 (dated by TCRdb to 2018 to 2020). As for the study more broadly: Samples covering the acute and convalescent phases of COVID-19 were provided by collaborators in the United States, Italy and Spain. The prospective study material was composed of cDNA or gDNA derived from T cells, B-cell-depleted T cells, or PBMCs. Subjects who had been exposed to COVID-19, were actively infected with it, or had recovered from it provided the deeply sampled blood TCRbeta repertoires that made up the dataset. A freely available public database, intended as a resource for researchers studying the immune response to SARS-CoV-2, is where the repertoires were released. The samples were drawn from the first 160 participants of the ongoing ImmuneRACE study and from some 1,300 subjects provided by 6 global collaborators. A de-identified subject ID, COVID-19 status, age in years and sex were almost always included in the sample metadata. Where available, HLA class I and class II types were obtained from metadata supplied by the sample provider rather than from assay-based typing.

Broad study findings and their caveats: The quantity of clinical and demographic metadata differed by source and by participant and was supplied without curation.

In Seattle, one collaborating source enrolled patients while the infection was active and tracked those patients longitudinally over the course of disease. Each collaborating institution followed its own protocols to collect whole blood in K2EDTA tubes. For TCRbeta analysis, collaborators shipped samples as frozen whole blood, isolated PBMCs, or DNA extracted from either of those sample types. The immunoSEQ Assay, a bias-controlled multiplex PCR, was used to amplify TCRbeta CDR3 regions from genomic DNA. On the study's bioinformatics: Within the assay, amplification of reference gene primers was used to estimate how many nucleated cells each sample contained. To quantify the absolute abundance of each unique TCRbeta CDR3 rearrangement, sequence reads were collapsed and filtered. For each sample, productive Simpson clonality was calculated as the square root of Simpson's diversity index across productive rearrangements. In TCRdb, the immuneACCESS table is reduced to in-frame sequences with V and J assigned. These tables do not hold every clone; where another copy was compared, an unresolved V gene accounts for under half, and the others remain unexplained. V and J calls and clone size follow that table, whereas D and trimming were derived from the DNA. Here the sample has tens of thousands of clones; around 67% occur a single time. Of the sample, around 4% is held by the ten largest clones.

V loses 0 bases of germline sequence and J loses 4 bases, and the interval between the two ends is 11 bases. CDR1 and CDR2 are drawn from the germline V gene (reference sequence): LGHDT, YNNKEL. The cysteine opens and the phenylalanine closes a CDR3 of 15 amino acids. Of the read, only the CDR3 DNA is kept; its 45 bases are in frame from base 1. This clonotype was sampled from a man between 65 and 80 years old with COVID-19, enrolled during active disease. The sequenced sample consisted of peripheral blood. The chain joins TRBV3-1 (or the pseudogene TRBV3-2) to TRBJ2-3, with no D gene named confidently. The sequenced DNA: TGTGCCAGCAGCCAAGATCCCGGAGCCGCAGATACGCAGTATTTT. Its protein product is CASSQDPGAADTQYF.